Described below is a single T cell receptor beta chain sequence and its context. Its specificity is not known. The data were taken from a study of OX40 agonist ivuxolimab in advanced cancers. Looking at the study overall: Patients received ivuxolimab, an agonistic anti-OX40 (CD134) antibody. General study results and limits: More expanded clones were seen, on average, in CD8+ T cells than in CD4+.

Here immunoSEQ multiplex PCR was the method, and the copy in TCRdb shows in-frame clones only, minus some. The repertoire holds 90,000 or so clones, with 91% as singletons. The CDR3 has 15 amino acids. Germline loops: CDR1 MNHEY, CDR2 SVGAGI. V was cut by 0 bases and J by 8 bases, with 13 bases left in between. The input for sequencing was CD4+ or CD8+ T cells sorted from blood, taken in a trial of the OX40 agonist ivuxolimab. This TCR was recovered from an adult with an advanced solid tumor such as melanoma, head and neck, liver or kidney cancer. The chain uses TRBV6-5 and TRBJ1-4; tentative D call: TRBD1 (6 bases). CDR3 DNA sequence: TGTGCCAGCAGTTACTCTCGGACAGCCGGAGAAAAACTGTTTTTT. It yields the protein CASSYSRTAGEKLFF.